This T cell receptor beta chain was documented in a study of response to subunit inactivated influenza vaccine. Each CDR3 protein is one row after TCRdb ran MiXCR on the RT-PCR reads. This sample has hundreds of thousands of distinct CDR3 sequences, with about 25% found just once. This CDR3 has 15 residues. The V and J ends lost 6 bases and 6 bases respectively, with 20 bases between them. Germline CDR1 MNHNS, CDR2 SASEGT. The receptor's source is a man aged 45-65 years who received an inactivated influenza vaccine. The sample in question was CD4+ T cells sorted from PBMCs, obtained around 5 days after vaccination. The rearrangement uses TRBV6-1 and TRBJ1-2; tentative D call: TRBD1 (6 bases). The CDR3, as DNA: TGTGCCAGCAGGCCTCCGGTAGGGGGTATCCATGGCTACACCTTC. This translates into CASRPPVGGIHGYTF.